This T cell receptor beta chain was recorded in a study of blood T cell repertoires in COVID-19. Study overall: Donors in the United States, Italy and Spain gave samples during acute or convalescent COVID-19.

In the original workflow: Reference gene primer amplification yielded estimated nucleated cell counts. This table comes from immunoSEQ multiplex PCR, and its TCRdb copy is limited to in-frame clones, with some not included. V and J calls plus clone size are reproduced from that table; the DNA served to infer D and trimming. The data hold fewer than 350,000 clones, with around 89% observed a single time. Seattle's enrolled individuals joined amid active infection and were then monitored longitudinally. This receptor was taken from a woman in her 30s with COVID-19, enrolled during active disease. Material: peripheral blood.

Here the CDR3 reads CATSDWTGLNTGELFF. DNA for the CDR3: TGTGCCACCAGTGATTGGACAGGGTTGAACACCGGGGAGCTGTTTTTT. The chain combines TRBV24-1 with TRBJ2-2, with 8 nucleotides matching TRBD1. Trimming removed 2 bases from V and 1 base from J; junction bases left unmatched: 2. Germline V gene sequence: CDR1 KGHDR, CDR2 SFDVKD. This CDR3 has 16 residues.